This TCR beta chain was sequenced during a study of cytomegalovirus exposure and HLA in healthy donors. PCR employed 60 Vbeta and 13 Jbeta primers. Some clones are missing from TCRdb's copy, which holds only in-frame ones; the method was immunoSEQ multiplex PCR. The data hold under 130,000 clones, with over 70% observed a single time. The CDR3 sequence is 13 residues long. The germline V gene has CDR1 MGHDK and CDR2 SYGVNS. Deletions cut 6 bases from V and 6 bases from J, with 13 bases between. This TCR was sampled from a man aged 45-60 years in good health and CMV-seropositive. Sequenced sample: PBMCs. This chain connects TRBV25-1 to TRBJ2-3; a possible D gene is TRBD1 (5 bases). The CDR3 is CASRPTPGDTQYF. CDR3 bases: TGTGCCAGCAGACCTACACCAGGGGATACGCAGTATTTT.